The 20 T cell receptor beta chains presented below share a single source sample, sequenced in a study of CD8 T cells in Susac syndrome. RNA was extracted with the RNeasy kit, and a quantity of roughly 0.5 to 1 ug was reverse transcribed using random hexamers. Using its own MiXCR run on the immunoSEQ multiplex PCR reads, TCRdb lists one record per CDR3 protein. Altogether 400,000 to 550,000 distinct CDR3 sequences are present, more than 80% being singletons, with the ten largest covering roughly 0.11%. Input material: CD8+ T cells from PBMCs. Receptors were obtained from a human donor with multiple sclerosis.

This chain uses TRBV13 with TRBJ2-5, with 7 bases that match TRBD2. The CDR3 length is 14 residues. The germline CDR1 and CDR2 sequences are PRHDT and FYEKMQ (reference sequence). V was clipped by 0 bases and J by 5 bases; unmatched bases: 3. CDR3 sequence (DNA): TGTGCCAGCAGCTTAGGGGGACTACGGGAGACCCAGTACTTC. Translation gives CASSLGGLRETQYF.

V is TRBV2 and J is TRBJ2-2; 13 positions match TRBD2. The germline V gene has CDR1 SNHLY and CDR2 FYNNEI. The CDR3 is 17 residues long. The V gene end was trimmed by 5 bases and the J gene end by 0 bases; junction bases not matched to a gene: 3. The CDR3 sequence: CASSWTSGRPNTGELFF. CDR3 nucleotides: TGTGCCAGCAGTTGGACTAGCGGGAGACCGAACACCGGGGAGCTGTTTTTT.

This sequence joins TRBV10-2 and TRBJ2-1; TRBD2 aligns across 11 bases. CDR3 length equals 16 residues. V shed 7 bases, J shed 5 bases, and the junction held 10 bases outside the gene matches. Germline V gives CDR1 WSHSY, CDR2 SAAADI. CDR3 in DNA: TGCGCCAGCAACCCACTAGCGGGAGCACCAAACAATGAGCAGTTCTTC. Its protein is CASNPLAGAPNNEQFF.

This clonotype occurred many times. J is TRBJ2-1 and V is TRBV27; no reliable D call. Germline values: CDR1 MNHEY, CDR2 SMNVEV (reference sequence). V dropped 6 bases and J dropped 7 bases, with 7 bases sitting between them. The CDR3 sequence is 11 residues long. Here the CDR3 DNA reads TGTGCCAGCAGCTTAGGGAATGAGCAGTTCTTC. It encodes CASSLGNEQFF.

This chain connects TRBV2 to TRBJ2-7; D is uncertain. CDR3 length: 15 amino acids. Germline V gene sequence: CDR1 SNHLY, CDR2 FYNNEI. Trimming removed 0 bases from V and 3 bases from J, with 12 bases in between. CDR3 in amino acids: CASSEALSFRYEQYF. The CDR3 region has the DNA TGTGCCAGCAGTGAAGCACTCAGCTTTCGCTACGAGCAGTACTTC.

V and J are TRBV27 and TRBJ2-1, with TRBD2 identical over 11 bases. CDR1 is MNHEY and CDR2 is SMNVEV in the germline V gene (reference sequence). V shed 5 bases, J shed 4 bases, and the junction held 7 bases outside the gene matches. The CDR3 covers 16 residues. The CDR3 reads CASSPTSGRFYNEQFF. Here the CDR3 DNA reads TGTGCCAGCAGTCCCACTAGCGGGAGATTTTACAATGAGCAGTTCTTC.

This CDR3 reads CASSERDGLDEDTQYF. As DNA, the CDR3 is TGCGCCAGCAGTGAGAGGGACGGCCTGGATGAGGATACGCAGTATTTT. The chain is built from TRBV10-1 and TRBJ2-3; D is possibly TRBD1 or TRBD2 (5 bases each). The CDR3 has 16 residues. Germline V gives CDR1 WNHNN, CDR2 SYGVQD (reference sequence). The V end was cut by 2 bases, the J end by 6 bases, with 18 bases between.

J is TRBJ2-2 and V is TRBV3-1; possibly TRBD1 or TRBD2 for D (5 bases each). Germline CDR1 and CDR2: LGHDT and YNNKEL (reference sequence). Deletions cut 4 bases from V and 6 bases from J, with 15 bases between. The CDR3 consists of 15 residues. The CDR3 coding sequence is TGTGCCAGCAGCCCCGCAGGGAGTGAATCCGGGGAGCTGTTTTTT. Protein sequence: CASSPAGSESGELFF.

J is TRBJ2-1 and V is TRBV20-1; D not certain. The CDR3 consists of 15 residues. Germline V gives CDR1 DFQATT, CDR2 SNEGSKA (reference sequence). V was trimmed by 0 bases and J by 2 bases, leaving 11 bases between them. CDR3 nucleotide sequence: TGCAGTGCTAGAGATCATACAATTACCTACAATGAGCAGTTCTTC. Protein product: CSARDHTITYNEQFF.

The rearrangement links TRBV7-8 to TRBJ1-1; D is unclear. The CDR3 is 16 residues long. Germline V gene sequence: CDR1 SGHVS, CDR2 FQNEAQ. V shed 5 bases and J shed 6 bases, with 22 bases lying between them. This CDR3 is CASSRKGTGREAEAFF. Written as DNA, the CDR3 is TGTGCCAGCAGCCGAAAGGGCACGGGGAGGGAAGCTGAAGCTTTCTTT.

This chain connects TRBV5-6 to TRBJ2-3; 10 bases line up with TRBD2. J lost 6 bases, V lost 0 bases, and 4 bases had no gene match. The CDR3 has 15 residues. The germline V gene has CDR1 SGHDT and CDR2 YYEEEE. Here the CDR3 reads CASSLAVSGRDTQYF. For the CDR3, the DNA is TGTGCCAGCAGCTTGGCGGTTAGCGGGAGGGATACGCAGTATTTT.

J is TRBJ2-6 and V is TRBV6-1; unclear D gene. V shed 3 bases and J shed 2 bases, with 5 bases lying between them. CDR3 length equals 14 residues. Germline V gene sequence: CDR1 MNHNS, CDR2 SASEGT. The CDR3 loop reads CASSDFTGANVLTF. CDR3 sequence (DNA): TGTGCCAGCAGTGACTTTACTGGGGCCAACGTCCTGACTTTC.

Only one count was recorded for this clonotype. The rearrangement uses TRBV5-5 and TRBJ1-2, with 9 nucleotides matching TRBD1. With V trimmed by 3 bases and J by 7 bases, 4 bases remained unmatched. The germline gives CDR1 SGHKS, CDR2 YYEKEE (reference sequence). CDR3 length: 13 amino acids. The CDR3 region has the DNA TGTGCCAGCAGCTGGACAGGGGACCCTGGCTACACCTTC. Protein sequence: CASSWTGDPGYTF.

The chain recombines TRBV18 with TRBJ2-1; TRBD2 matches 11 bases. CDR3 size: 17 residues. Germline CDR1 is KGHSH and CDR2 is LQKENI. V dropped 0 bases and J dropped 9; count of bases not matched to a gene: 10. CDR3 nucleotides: TGTGCCAGCTCACCACCGCTTAGCGGGAGGGCCGTTGGTGAGCAGTTCTTC. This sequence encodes CASSPPLSGRAVGEQFF.

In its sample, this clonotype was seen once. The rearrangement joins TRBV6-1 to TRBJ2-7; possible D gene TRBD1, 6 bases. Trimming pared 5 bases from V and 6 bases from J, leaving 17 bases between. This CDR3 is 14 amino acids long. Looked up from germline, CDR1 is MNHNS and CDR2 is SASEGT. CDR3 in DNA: TGTGCCAGCAGTCCCATGACAGGCGTTGGCGAGCAGTACTTC. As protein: CASSPMTGVGEQYF.

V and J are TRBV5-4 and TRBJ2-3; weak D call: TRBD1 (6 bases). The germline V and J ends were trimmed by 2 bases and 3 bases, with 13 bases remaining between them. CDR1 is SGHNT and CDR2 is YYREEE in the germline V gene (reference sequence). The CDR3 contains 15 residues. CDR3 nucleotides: TGTGCCAGCAGCTTCTTGGACAGTGATACAGATACGCAGTATTTT. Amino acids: CASSFLDSDTDTQYF. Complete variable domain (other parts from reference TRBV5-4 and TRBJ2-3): ETGVTQSPTHLIKTRGQQVTLRCSSQSGHNTVSWYQQALGQGPQFIFQYYREEENGRGNFPPRFSGLQFPNYSSELNVNALELDDSALYLCASSFLDSDTDTQYFGPGTRLTVL.

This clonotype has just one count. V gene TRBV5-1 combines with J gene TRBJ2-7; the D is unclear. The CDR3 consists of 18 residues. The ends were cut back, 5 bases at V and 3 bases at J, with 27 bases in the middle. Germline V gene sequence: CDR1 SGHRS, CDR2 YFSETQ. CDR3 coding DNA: TGCGCCAGCAGTTCTACCGCCCCGGGCACCAAAATCGTCTACGAGCAGTACTTC. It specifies CASSSTAPGTKIVYEQYF.

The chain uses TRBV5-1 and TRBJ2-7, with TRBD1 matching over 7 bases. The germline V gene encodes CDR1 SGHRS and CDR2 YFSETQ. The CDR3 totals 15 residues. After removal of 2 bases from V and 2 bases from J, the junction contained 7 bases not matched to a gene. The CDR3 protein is CASSFFRDRPYEQYF. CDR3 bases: TGCGCCAGCAGCTTCTTCCGGGACAGACCCTACGAGCAGTACTTC.

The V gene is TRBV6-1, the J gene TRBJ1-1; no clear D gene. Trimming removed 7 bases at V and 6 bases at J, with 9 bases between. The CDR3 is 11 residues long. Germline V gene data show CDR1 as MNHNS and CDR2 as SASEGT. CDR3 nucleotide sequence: TGTGCCAGCAAGGAGATGCCTGAAGCTTTCTTT. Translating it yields CASKEMPEAFF.

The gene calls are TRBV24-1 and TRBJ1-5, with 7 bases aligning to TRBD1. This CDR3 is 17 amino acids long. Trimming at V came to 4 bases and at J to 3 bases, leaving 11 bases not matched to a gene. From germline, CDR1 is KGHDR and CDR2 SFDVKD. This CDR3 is CATSDLKQGIDNQPQHF. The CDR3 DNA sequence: TGTGCCACCAGTGACCTAAAACAGGGGATTGACAATCAGCCCCAGCATTTT.